The 8 T cell receptor beta chains reported below all come from one sample, sequenced in a study of T-cell memory formation after mild COVID-19. TCRdb re-analysed the 5' RACE reads in MiXCR, keeping a single row per CDR3 protein. The sample includes some 320,000 distinct CDR3 sequences, approximately 15% of them seen just once. The source material was PBMCs or a T cell subset sorted from them (not recorded which). The receptors stem from a young man who had mild COVID-19 (a few samples of this study predate the infection). Cell type and time point are not known.

In its sample, this clonotype was seen a few times. The V and J genes are TRBV24-1 and TRBJ2-1, with TRBD2 matching over 13 bases. In germline, CDR1 is KGHDR, CDR2 SFDVKD. This CDR3 has 15 residues. Trimming removed 5 bases from V and 8 bases from J; junction bases left unmatched: 5. The DNA for the CDR3 is TGTGCCACCAGTGGGCGGACTAGCGGGGGTTATGAGCAGTTCTTC. Its protein product is CATSGRTSGGYEQFF.

The rearrangement links TRBV7-2 to TRBJ1-2; 7 nucleotides line up with TRBD1. This CDR3 spans 15 amino acids. Per germline, CDR1 SGHTA and CDR2 FQGNSA. V shed 0 bases and J 6 bases; nucleotides not matched to a gene: 7. This CDR3 reads CASSLAQQGNDGYTF. DNA of the CDR3: TGTGCCAGCAGCTTAGCCCAACAGGGGAATGATGGCTACACCTTC.

This clonotype was observed a few times. J is TRBJ2-7 and V is TRBV23-1; D remains ambiguous. TRBV23-1 is assigned to the ORF class and has an uncertain function. The CDR3 sequence is 15 residues long. Trimming pared 6 bases from V and 7 bases from J, leaving 22 bases between. DNA of the CDR3: TGCGCCAGCAGCCGTGGACCCGCAGCCCAGGAAGAGCAGTACGTC. Encoded protein: CASSRGPAAQEEQYV.

The chain couples TRBV21-1 to TRBJ1-1. TRBV21-1 is assigned pseudogene status. This CDR3 has 15 amino acids. The CDR3 region has the DNA TGTGCCAGCAGCAAAGGGACGGTCATGAACACTGAAGCTTTCTTT. This sequence encodes CASSKGTVMNTEAFF.

This clonotype was observed at least ten times. The V call is TRBV5-1, the J call TRBJ2-1; D is tentatively TRBD1 or TRBD2 (5 bases each). V lost 7 bases and J lost 2, with 13 bases in between. There are 14 residues in the CDR3. Per germline, CDR1 SGHRS and CDR2 YFSETQ. CDR3 sequence reads: CASHRQGPYNEQFF. In DNA, the CDR3 is TGCGCCAGCCATAGGCAGGGACCCTACAATGAGCAGTTCTTC.

The table lists this clonotype with a few counts. The chain is built from TRBV6-5 and TRBJ2-4; 8 bases agree with TRBD2. Per the germline V gene, CDR1 is MNHEY and CDR2 is SVGAGI. The CDR3 loop spans 16 amino acids. The J segment lost 5 bases and the V segment lost 2 bases, leaving 8 bases of the junction unmatched. The CDR3 sequence is CASSYPTTGGENIQYF. The CDR3 DNA reads TGTGCCAGCAGTTACCCTACGACGGGGGGGGAAAACATTCAGTACTTC.

This clonotype was seen repeatedly, ten times or more. The chain carries TRBV5-6 and TRBJ2-7; D is ambiguous. The ends were cut back, 1 base at V and 1 base at J, with 9 bases in the middle. The CDR3 sequence is 14 residues long. The germline V gene encodes CDR1 SGHDT and CDR2 YYEEEE. CDR3 sequence (DNA): TGTGCCAGCAGCTTGAGCCATATTTCCTACGAGCAGTACTTC. This gives the protein CASSLSHISYEQYF.

This CDR3 reads CASSQADLLTFYEQYF. The CDR3 DNA is TGCGCCAGCAGCCAAGCGGATCTCCTAACTTTCTACGAGCAGTACTTC. The rearrangement uses TRBV4-1 and TRBJ2-7; D unresolved. The ends were cut back, 1 base at V and 3 bases at J, with 16 bases in the middle. This CDR3 contains 16 residues. Germline lookup yields CDR1 MGHRA and CDR2 YSYEKL.